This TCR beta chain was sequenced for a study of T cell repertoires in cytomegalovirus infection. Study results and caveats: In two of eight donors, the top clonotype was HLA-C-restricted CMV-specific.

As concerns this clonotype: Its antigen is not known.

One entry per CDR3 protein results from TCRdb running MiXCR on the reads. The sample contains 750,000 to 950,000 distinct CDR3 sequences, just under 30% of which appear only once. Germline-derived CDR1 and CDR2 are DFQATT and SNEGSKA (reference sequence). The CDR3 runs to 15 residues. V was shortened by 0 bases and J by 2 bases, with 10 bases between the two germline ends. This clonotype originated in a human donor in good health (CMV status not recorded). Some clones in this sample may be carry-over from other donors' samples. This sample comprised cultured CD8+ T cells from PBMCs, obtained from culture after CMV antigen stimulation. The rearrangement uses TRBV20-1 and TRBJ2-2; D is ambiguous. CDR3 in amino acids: CSARDYKGNTGELFF. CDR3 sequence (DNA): TGCAGTGCTAGAGATTATAAGGGAAACACCGGGGAGCTGTTTTTT.